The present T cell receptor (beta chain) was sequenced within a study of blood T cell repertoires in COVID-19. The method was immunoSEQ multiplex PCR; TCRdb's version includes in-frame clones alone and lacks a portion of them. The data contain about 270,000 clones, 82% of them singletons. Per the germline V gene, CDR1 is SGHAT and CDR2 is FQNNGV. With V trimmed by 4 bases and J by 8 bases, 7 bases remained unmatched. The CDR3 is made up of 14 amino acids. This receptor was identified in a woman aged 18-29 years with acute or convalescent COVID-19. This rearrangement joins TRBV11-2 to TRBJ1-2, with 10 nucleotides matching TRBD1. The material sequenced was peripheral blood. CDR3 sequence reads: CASSSRQGASGYTF. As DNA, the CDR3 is TGTGCCAGCAGCTCCAGACAGGGGGCGTCCGGCTACACCTTC.